A selection of T cell receptor beta chains follows, all from one sample in a study of T cell responses to AZD1222 COVID-19 vaccine. The data were produced by immunoSEQ multiplex PCR, yet TCRdb's version contains in-frame clones alone and is incomplete. The data show some 130,000 clones, with around 87% seen just once and approximately 1.5% held by the top ten. This sample comprised peripheral blood, obtained on day 0 of AZD1222 vaccination. The source of these receptors is an adult in good health. Both conserved end residues are part of each CDR3. The D gene is left open where the match is weak. Clone size is given for some rows only: seen once, a few or many times, or a class if the clone is expanded.

CDR3 protein	CDR3 DNA	D gene	V gene	clone size	J gene
CASSGRGRGNSPLHF	TGTGCCAGCAGCGGCAGGGGGCGCGGCAATTCACCCCTCCACTTT	TRBD1	TRBV11-2	NA	TRBJ1-6
CASSPLGTGATLAPYEQYF	TGTGCCAGCAGTCCCCTGGGGACAGGGGCGACCTTGGCCCCCTACGAGCAGTACTTC	TRBD1	TRBV6-6	NA	TRBJ2-7
CASSQGVANSGNTIYF	TGCGCCAGCAGCCAAGGGGTCGCCAACTCTGGAAACACCATATATTTT	NA	TRBV4-3	NA	TRBJ1-3
CAISDLRQGIYEQYF	TGTGCCATCAGTGATCTCCGACAGGGTATCTACGAGCAGTACTTC	TRBD1	TRBV10-3	NA	TRBJ2-7
CASSLHLDRGRGYTF	TGTGCCAGTAGTTTACATCTGGACAGGGGGCGAGGCTACACCTTC	TRBD1	TRBV19	NA	TRBJ1-2
CATSDSYEQYF	TGTGCCACCAGCGATTCTTACGAGCAGTACTTC	NA	TRBV24-1	NA	TRBJ2-7
CASSPISGRTNNEQFF	TGTGCCAGCAGCCCAATTTCGGGACGGACAAACAATGAGCAGTTCTTC	NA	TRBV7-3	NA	TRBJ2-1
CASSLTQQETQYF	TGTGCCAGCAGCTTAACCCAACAAGAGACCCAGTACTTC	NA	TRBV7-2	NA	TRBJ2-5
CASSLRLAGAVGYTF	TGTGCCAGCAGCTTAAGGCTCGCAGGGGCGGTTGGCTACACCTTC	NA	TRBV7-9	NA	TRBJ1-2
CASSVWGATDTQYF	TGTGCCAGCAGCGTCTGGGGGGCCACAGATACGCAGTATTTT	NA	TRBV9	NA	TRBJ2-3
CASRPDRGRNYGYTF	TGTGCCAGCAGGCCAGACAGGGGGCGCAACTATGGCTACACCTTC	TRBD1	TRBV2	once	TRBJ1-2